Below, 2 T cell receptor beta chains from the same sample are listed, as sequenced in a study of T-cell reconstitution after alpha-beta-depleted transplantation in children. The TCRbeta library was prepared with unique molecular identifiers. Each CDR3 protein is one row after TCRdb ran MiXCR on the PCR reads. The sample contains about 410,000 distinct CDR3 sequences, roughly 21% of which appear only once. Sample: PBMCs from the stem cell graft donor, taken from the stem cell graft. The receptors were gathered from a human donor who donated a stem cell graft to a child with acute myeloid leukemia.

This clonotype has more than one count but fewer than ten. The rearrangement joins TRBV27 to TRBJ2-3, with 7 bases fitting TRBD2. The germline CDR1 and CDR2 sequences are MNHEY and SMNVEV (reference sequence). V trimming: 1 base; J trimming: 3 bases; junction bases outside the gene matches: 7. CDR3 length equals 16 residues. The DNA for the CDR3 is TGTGCCAGCAGTTTATGGGCTAGCGGAGGAACAGATACGCAGTATTTT. It is translated as CASSLWASGGTDTQYF.

In its sample, this clonotype was seen many times. The CDR3, as DNA: TGCAGCGTTGAAGAGTGGGGTGGGAACACTGAAGCTTTCTTT. The encoded protein is CSVEEWGGNTEAFF. This chain links TRBV29-1 with TRBJ1-1; D is undetermined. The germline V gene has CDR1 SQVTM and CDR2 ANQGSEA. This CDR3 is 14 amino acids long. Trimming cost V 0 bases and J 1 base, with 9 bases left between them.